This is a list of T cell receptor beta chains from one sample in a study of shared clonotypes between healthy human individuals. Produced via immunoSEQ multiplex PCR; TCRdb's table is partial and in-frame only. Among roughly 2,000,000 clones listed, around 95% were seen once. Sequencing used naive CD8+ T cells from PBMCs. The receptors originated from a man aged 18 to 29 in good health. Some clones in this sample may be carry-over from other donors' samples. The CDR3 runs from the conserved cysteine through the conserved F or W. D genes are given only for firm matches. The size of a clone is reported for some rows only, either as once, few or many, or as a class for expanded clones.

v_call	clone_size	cdr3_length	j_call	d_call	cdr3_nt	cdr3_aa
TRBV7-9	-	16	TRBJ2-1	-	TGTGCCAGCAGCTTCGTTGAGCGGAACCCGTTGGGAGAGCAGTTCTTC	CASSFVERNPLGEQFF
TRBV28	-	15	TRBJ2-3	TRBD1	TGTGCCAGCAGTTTATACAGGGGAAGCACAGATACGCAGTATTTT	CASSLYRGSTDTQYF
TRBV6-5	-	16	TRBJ2-1	-	TGTGCCAGCAGTTACTCTGCGGGCCAGAGATTCGATGAGCAGTTCTTC	CASSYSAGQRFDEQFF
TRBV7-2	-	15	TRBJ2-7	TRBD2	TGTGCCAGCAGCCTTTCTAGCGGGATTTCATTAGAGCAGTACTTC	CASSLSSGISLEQYF
TRBV14	-	13	TRBJ2-5	-	TGTGCCAGCAGCCAAGACATCCAAGAGACCCAGTACTTC	CASSQDIQETQYF
TRBV18	-	16	TRBJ1-4	-	TGTGCCAGCTCACCCCGGGAGGGTTCAGCTAATGAAAAACTGTTTTTT	CASSPREGSANEKLFF
TRBV5-1	few	13	TRBJ2-7	TRBD1	TGCGCCAGCAGCTCCGGACAGGGCTACGAGCAGTACTTC	CASSSGQGYEQYF
TRBV25-1	-	13	TRBJ2-5	TRBD1	TGTGCCAGCAGTGAAAGGGACAGGGTTGACCAGTACTTC	CASSERDRVDQYF
TRBV6-5	once	13	TRBJ2-7	-	TGTGCCAGCAGACTCGACACAGGGAACGAGCAGTACTTC	CASRLDTGNEQYF
TRBV11-2	-	15	TRBJ2-6	-	TGTGCCAGCAGCTTAGATCCAGGAGCAGCCAACGTCCTGACTTTC	CASSLDPGAANVLTF
TRBV9	-	16	TRBJ2-1	-	TGTGCCAGCAGCCCCCTGAGCGCCGGCTCCTACAATGAGCAGTTCTTC	CASSPLSAGSYNEQFF
TRBV29-1	few	10	TRBJ1-1	-	TGCAGCGTCCACGGAGTTGAAGCTTTCTTT	CSVHGVEAFF
TRBV6-5	-	13	TRBJ2-7	-	TGTGCCAGCAGTTACTCGAGCACTAACGAGCAGTACTTC	CASSYSSTNEQYF
TRBV9	-	16	TRBJ1-3	-	TGTGCCAGCAGCGCCCGACAGGAGGGTTCTGGAAACACCATATATTTT	CASSARQEGSGNTIYF
TRBV11-2	-	17	TRBJ2-1	TRBD2	TGTGCCAGCAGCTTAGAACCCGGGACTAGCGGGACTGGGGAGCAGTTCTTC	CASSLEPGTSGTGEQFF
TRBV7-6	-	15	TRBJ2-1	TRBD2	TGTGCCAGCAGCCGACTAGCGGGAGTCCGTAATGAGCAGTTCTTC	CASSRLAGVRNEQFF
TRBV19	-	14	TRBJ1-1	TRBD1	TGTGCCAGTAGTTTAGGACAGGGTTTCACTGAAGCTTTCTTT	CASSLGQGFTEAFF
TRBV9	-	15	TRBJ2-1	-	TGTGCCAGCAGCCCCCGGTTAGGACAGTCCAATGAGCAGTTCTTC	CASSPRLGQSNEQFF
TRBV7-9	-	18	TRBJ2-7	-	TGTGCCAGCAGCCCTATTACCGGGTTAACATACGAGCAGTACGAGCAGTACTTC	CASSPITGLTYEQYEQYF
TRBV28	-	13	TRBJ1-1	-	TGTGCCAGCAGTTTAATAGGGAACACTGAAGCTTTCTTT	CASSLIGNTEAFF
TRBV9	-	14	TRBJ2-2	TRBD1	TGTGCCAGCGGGACAGGGGGAAACACCGGGGAGCTGTTTTTT	CASGTGGNTGELFF
TRBV7-6	-	15	TRBJ2-7	TRBD2	TGTGCCAGCAGCTTACGGGTCGGGAGGGTCCACGAGCAGTACTTC	CASSLRVGRVHEQYF
TRBV19	-	14	TRBJ2-7	-	TGTGCCAGTAGTATAGGACACCTAGGCTACGAGCAGTACTTC	CASSIGHLGYEQYF
TRBV21-1	-	16	TRBJ1-5	-	TGTGCCAGCAGCAAACACCGAGGAGTTAGCAATCAGCCCCAGCATTTT	CASSKHRGVSNQPQHF
TRBV4-1	-	16	TRBJ2-2	TRBD1	TGCGCCAGCAGCCAATACCGGACAGGGTCCACCGGGGAGCTGTTTTTT	CASSQYRTGSTGELFF
TRBV7-9	-	12	TRBJ2-7	-	TGTGCCAGCGGAAGGGACGATTACGAGCAGTACTTC	CASGRDDYEQYF
TRBV27	-	16	TRBJ2-3	-	TGTGCCAGCAGCGGAGCTAGCAATAGGCCCACAGATACGCAGTATTTT	CASSGASNRPTDTQYF
TRBV5-4	-	14	TRBJ2-1	TRBD2	TGTGCCAGCAGCTCGAGTTTAGCGGGAAATGAGCAGTTCTTC	CASSSSLAGNEQFF
TRBV6-1	-	11	TRBJ2-2	-	TGTGCCGTCCTAGGGAGCGGGGAGCTGTTTTTT	CAVLGSGELFF
TRBV7-9	-	14	TRBJ2-1	TRBD2	TGTGCCAGCAGCACGGGGGGAACATCTACGGGGCAGTTCTTC	CASSTGGTSTGQFF
TRBV7-9	-	13	TRBJ2-1	-	TGTGCCAGCAGCCCCGACAGATACAATGAGCAGTTCTTC	CASSPDRYNEQFF
TRBV27	-	15	TRBJ1-5	TRBD1	TGTGCCAGCAGTTCGGCAGGGGGAGGTTTAGAGCCCCAGCATTTT	CASSSAGGGLEPQHF
TRBV29-1	-	12	TRBJ1-2	-	TGCAGCGCTTTTGGGATGGGGGATGGCTACACCTTC	CSAFGMGDGYTF
TRBV7-9	-	14	TRBJ2-1	-	TGTGCCAGCAGCTTAGAGCCGGGCTTGAATGAGCAGTTCTTC	CASSLEPGLNEQFF
TRBV7-3	few	16	TRBJ1-1	TRBD1	TGTGCCAGCAGCTCTTGGACAGGGGTTCTCCGCACTGAAGCTTTCTTT	CASSSWTGVLRTEAFF
TRBV6-5	-	14	TRBJ2-7	-	TGTGCCAGCAGTCCCACAGGGTATACCTACGAGCAGTACTTC	CASSPTGYTYEQYF
TRBV4-1	-	16	TRBJ1-2	-	TGCGCCAGCAGCCAAGGGGGTGGGTTAGAGGGTGATGGCTACACCTTC	CASSQGGGLEGDGYTF
TRBV11-2	-	14	TRBJ1-5	TRBD1	TGTGCCAGCAGCCCCGACAGGGAGGGCCAGCCCCAGCATTTT	CASSPDREGQPQHF
TRBV11-2	-	14	TRBJ1-1	-	TGTGCCAGCAGTCTTGTTGGGATTACCACTGAAGCTTTCTTT	CASSLVGITTEAFF
TRBV14	-	16	TRBJ2-7	TRBD1	TGTGCCAGCAGCAAGGACAGGCCCTCGAATATTTACGAGCAGTACTTC	CASSKDRPSNIYEQYF
TRBV5-4	-	15	TRBJ2-3	TRBD2	TGTGCCAGCAGCTTGCTAGCGGGGTACACAGATACGCAGTATTTT	CASSLLAGYTDTQYF
TRBV7-6	-	16	TRBJ2-1	TRBD2	TGTGCCAGCAGCCCGGGACTAGCGGGAGCATTCGATGAGCAGTTCTTC	CASSPGLAGAFDEQFF
TRBV7-2	-	16	TRBJ1-1	TRBD1	TGTGCCAGCAGCACTCCCCGGGACAGCCCGTACACTGAAGCTTTCTTT	CASSTPRDSPYTEAFF
TRBV7-9	-	15	TRBJ2-4	-	TGTGCCAGCAGCCCCGAACAGGGACGCGGAAACATTCAGTACTTC	CASSPEQGRGNIQYF
TRBV19	once	15	TRBJ1-5	-	TGTGCCAGCCGAATACTTCCCGATAGCAATCAGCCCCAGCATTTT	CASRILPDSNQPQHF